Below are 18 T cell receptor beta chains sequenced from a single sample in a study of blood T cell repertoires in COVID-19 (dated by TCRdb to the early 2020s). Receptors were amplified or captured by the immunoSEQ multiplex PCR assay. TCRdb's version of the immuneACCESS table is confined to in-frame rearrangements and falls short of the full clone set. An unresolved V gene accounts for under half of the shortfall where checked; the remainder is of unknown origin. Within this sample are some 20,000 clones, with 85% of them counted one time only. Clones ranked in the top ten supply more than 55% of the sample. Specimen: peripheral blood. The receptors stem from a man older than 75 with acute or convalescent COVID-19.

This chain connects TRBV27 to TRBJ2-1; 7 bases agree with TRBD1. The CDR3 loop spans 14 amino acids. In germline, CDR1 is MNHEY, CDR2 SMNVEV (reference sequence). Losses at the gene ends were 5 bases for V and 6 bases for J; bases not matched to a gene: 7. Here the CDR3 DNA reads TGTGCCAGCAGTCCTAATCGGGACAGCAATGAGCAGTTCTTC. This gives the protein CASSPNRDSNEQFF.

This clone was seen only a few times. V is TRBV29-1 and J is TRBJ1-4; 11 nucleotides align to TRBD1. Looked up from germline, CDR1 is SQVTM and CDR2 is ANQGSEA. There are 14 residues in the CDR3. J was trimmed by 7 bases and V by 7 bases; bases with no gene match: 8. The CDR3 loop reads CSAKTGTGGEKLFF. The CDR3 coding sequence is TGCAGCGCTAAGACCGGGACAGGGGGTGAAAAACTGTTTTTT.

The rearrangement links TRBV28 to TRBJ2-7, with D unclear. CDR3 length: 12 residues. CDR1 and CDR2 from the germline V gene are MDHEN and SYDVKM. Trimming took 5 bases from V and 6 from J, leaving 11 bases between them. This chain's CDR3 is CASSVRVREQYF. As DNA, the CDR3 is TGTGCCAGCAGTGTTCGGGTCCGCGAGCAGTACTTC.

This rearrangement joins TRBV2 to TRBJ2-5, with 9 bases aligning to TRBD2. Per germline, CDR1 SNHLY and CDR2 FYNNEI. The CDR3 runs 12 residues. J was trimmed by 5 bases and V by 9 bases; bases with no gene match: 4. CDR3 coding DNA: TGTGCCAGTAGCGGGGGAGGGGAGACCCAGTACTTC. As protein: CASSGGGETQYF.

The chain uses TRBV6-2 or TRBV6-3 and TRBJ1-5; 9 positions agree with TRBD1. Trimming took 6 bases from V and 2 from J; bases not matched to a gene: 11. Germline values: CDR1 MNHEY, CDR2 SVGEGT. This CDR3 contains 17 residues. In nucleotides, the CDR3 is TGTGCCAGCAGCCCCGGGTGGGGACAGGGCGGCAATCAGCCCCAGCATTTT. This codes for CASSPGWGQGGNQPQHF.

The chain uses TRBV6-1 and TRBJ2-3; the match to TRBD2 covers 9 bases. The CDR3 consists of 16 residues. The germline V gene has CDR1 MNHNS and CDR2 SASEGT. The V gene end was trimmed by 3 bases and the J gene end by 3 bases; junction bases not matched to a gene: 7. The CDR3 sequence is CASSEGPSGATDTQYF. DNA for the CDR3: TGTGCCAGCAGTGAGGGCCCTAGCGGGGCTACAGATACGCAGTATTTT.

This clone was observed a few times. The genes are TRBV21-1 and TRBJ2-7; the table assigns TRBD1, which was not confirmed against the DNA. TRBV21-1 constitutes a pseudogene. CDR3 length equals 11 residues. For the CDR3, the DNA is TGTGCCAGCAGCACTACAGGGTTGGAGTACTTC. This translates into CASSTTGLEYF.

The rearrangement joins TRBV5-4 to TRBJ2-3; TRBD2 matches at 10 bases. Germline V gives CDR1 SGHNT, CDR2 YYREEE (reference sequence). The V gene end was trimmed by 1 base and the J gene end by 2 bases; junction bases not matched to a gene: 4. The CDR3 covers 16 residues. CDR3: CASSLKRGGDTDTQYF. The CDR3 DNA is TGTGCCAGCAGCTTGAAGCGGGGGGGCGACACAGATACGCAGTATTTT.

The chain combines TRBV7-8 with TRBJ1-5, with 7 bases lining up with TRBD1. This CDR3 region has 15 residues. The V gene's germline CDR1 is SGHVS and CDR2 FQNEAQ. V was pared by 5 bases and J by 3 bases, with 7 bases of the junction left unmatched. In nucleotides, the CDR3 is TGTGCCAGCAGCAACGAACAGGGGCCCAATCAGCCCCAGCATTTT. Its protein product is CASSNEQGPNQPQHF.

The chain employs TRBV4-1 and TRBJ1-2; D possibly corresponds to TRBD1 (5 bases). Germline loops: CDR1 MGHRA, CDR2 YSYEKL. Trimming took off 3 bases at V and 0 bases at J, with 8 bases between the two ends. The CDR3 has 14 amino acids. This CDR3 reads CASSHQGSNYGYTF. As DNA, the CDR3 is TGCGCCAGCAGCCATCAGGGTTCTAACTATGGCTACACCTTC.

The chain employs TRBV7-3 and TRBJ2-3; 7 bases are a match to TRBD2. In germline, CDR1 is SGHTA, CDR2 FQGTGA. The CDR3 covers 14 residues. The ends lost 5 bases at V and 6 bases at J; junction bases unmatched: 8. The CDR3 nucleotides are TGTGCCAGCAGCCCCCGACTAGCTGCTGATACGCAGTATTTT. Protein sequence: CASSPRLAADTQYF.

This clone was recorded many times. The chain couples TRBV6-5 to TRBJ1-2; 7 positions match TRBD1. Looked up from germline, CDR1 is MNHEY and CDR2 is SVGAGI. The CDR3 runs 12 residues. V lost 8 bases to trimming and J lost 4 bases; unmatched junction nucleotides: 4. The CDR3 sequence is CASRDRAYGYTF. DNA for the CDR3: TGTGCCAGCCGCGACAGGGCCTATGGCTACACCTTC.

CDR3 nucleotide sequence: TGTGCCAGCAGCAACCAGGGGACTAGGAGCGAGACCCAGTACTTC. Its protein product is CASSNQGTRSETQYF. The rearrangement uses TRBV2 and TRBJ2-5, with 8 bases that match TRBD2. The V gene's germline CDR1 is SNHLY and CDR2 FYNNEI. The CDR3 consists of 15 residues. V shed 6 bases, J shed 5 bases, and the junction held 11 bases outside the gene matches.

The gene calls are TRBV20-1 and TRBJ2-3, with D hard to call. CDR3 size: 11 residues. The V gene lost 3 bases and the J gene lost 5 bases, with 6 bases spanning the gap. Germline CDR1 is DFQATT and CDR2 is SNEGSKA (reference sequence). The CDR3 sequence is CSASPRDTQYF. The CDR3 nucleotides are TGCAGTGCTAGCCCCCGAGATACGCAGTATTTT.

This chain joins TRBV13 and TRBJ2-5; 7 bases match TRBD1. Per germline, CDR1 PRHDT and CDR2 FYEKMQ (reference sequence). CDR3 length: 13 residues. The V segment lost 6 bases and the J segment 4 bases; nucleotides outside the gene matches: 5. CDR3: CASSRTGVETQYF. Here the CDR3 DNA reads TGTGCCAGCAGTCGAACAGGGGTAGAGACCCAGTACTTC.

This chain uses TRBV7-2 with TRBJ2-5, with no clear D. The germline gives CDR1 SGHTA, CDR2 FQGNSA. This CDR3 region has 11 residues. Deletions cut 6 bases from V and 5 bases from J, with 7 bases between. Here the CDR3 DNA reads TGTGCCAGCAGTTTTTCGGAGACCCAGTACTTC. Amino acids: CASSFSETQYF.

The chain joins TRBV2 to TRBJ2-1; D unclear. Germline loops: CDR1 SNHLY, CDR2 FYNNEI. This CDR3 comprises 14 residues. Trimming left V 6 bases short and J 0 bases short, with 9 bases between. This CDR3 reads CASSALSSYNEQFF. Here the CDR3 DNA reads TGTGCCAGCAGCGCCCTGAGCTCCTACAATGAGCAGTTCTTC.

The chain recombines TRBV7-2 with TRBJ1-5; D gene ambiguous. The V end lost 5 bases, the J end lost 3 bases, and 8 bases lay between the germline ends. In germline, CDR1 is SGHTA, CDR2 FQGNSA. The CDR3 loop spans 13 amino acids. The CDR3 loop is CASSGQNNQPQHF. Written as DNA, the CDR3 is TGTGCCAGCAGCGGGCAGAACAATCAGCCCCAGCATTTT.